Presented here are 8 T cell receptor beta chains from one specimen sequenced in a study of T cell repertoires in cytomegalovirus infection. These receptors are not linked to any known antigen. MiXCR was run by TCRdb on the reads, yielding one entry per CDR3 protein. The table lists some 940,000 distinct CDR3 sequences, roughly 31% of them singletons. Source: cultured CD8+ T cells from PBMCs, taken from culture after CMV antigen stimulation. The receptors here all came from a human donor in good health (CMV status not recorded). Some clones in this sample may be carry-over from other donors' samples.

This clonotype was detected many times. The CDR3 DNA follows: TGTGCCAGCAGCTTAGGACAGGGGGAAAGTCAGCCCCAGCATTTT. It translates to CASSLGQGESQPQHF. The rearrangement links TRBV7-9 to TRBJ1-5; 9 bases are a match to TRBD1. The CDR3 covers 15 residues. The ends lost 1 base at V and 6 bases at J; junction bases unmatched: 4. The germline gives CDR1 SEHNR, CDR2 FQNEAQ (reference sequence).

Worth noting for this clonotype: A read error may produce the germline difference seen at one junction end. In DNA, the CDR3 is TGTGCCAGCTTTCCGGGCCAGGGGGCAACCGGGGAGCTGTTGTTT. Residues: CASFPGQGATGELLF. The rearrangement links TRBV6-6 to TRBJ2-2; 8 bases match TRBD1. Germline V CDR1 and CDR2: MNHNY, SVGAGI (reference sequence). CDR3 length: 15 amino acids.

This sequence joins TRBV27 and TRBJ1-1; D may be TRBD1 (5 bases). CDR1 MNHEY and CDR2 SMNVEV come from the germline V gene (reference sequence). This CDR3 is 14 amino acids long. V was shortened by 6 bases and J by 5 bases, with 16 bases between the two germline ends. CDR3 loop: CASSPGTSSTEAFF. The DNA of the CDR3 is TGTGCCAGCAGCCCTGGGACTTCGTCTACTGAAGCTTTCTTT.

At least ten counts were recorded for this clonotype. The V gene is TRBV7-8, the J gene TRBJ1-6; maybe TRBD1 (5 bases). Germline assignment: CDR1 SGHVS and CDR2 FQNEAQ. The CDR3 is made up of 16 amino acids. The ends were cut back, 4 bases at V and 10 bases at J, with 20 bases in the middle. CDR3 DNA sequence: TGTGCCAGCAGCTCATCCAGCTGGGGGTTAGGCTCACCCCTCCACTTT. Residues: CASSSSSWGLGSPLHF.

This clonotype has more than one count but fewer than ten. Sequence at one end of the junction differs from germline and may be a read error. This sequence joins TRBV7-7 and TRBJ2-5; TRBD2 might be the D (5 bases). This CDR3 contains 14 residues. Germline V CDR1 and CDR2: SSHAT, FNYEAQ (reference sequence). The CDR3 here is CASSFRRVGETQYF. CDR3 in DNA: TGTGCTAGCAGCTTCCGGCGGGTGGGGGAGACCCAGTACTTC.

A few counts support this clonotype. This chain links TRBV6-1 with TRBJ2-5, with TRBD2 identical over 8 bases. The germline CDR1 and CDR2 sequences are MNHNS and SASEGT. With V trimmed by 10 bases and J by 5 bases, 3 bases remained unmatched. The CDR3 contains 11 residues. The DNA of the CDR3 is TGTGCCACCTTAGCGGGGGAGACCCAGTACTTC. Encoded protein: CATLAGETQYF.

V gene TRBV7-9 combines with J gene TRBJ2-5, with D possibly matching TRBD2 (7 bases). V was clipped by 8 bases and J by 3 bases, with 16 bases between them. This CDR3 is 14 amino acids long. Germline V gene data show CDR1 as SEHNR and CDR2 as FQNEAQ (reference sequence). The CDR3 DNA reads as TGTGCCAGCGACTGGGGGGGGCGCAAAGAGACCCAGTACTTC. It is translated as CASDWGGRKETQYF.

CDR3 residues: CASGIGGVIEAFF. The CDR3 DNA follows: TGTGCCAGCGGCATAGGGGGGGTAATTGAAGCTTTCTTT. The chain uses TRBV7-2 and TRBJ1-1, with D possibly being TRBD1 (6 bases). This CDR3 region has 13 residues. Between the trimmed V and J ends, which lost 8 bases and 7 bases, there was a span of 17 bases. The germline V gene has CDR1 SGHTA and CDR2 FQGNSA.